One and the same sample provided the 2 T cell receptor beta chains below, sequenced in a study of cytomegalovirus exposure and HLA in healthy donors. The PCR was carried out with 60 Vbeta primers and 13 Jbeta primers. Produced via immunoSEQ multiplex PCR; TCRdb's table is partial and in-frame only. The sample contains 120,000 to 150,000 clones, 70% to 80% of which appear only once. The sample consisted of PBMCs. These receptors came from a woman aged 45-59 years in good health and CMV-seropositive.

The chain is built from TRBV28 and TRBJ2-1; TRBD2 aligns across 9 bases. Per germline, CDR1 MDHEN and CDR2 SYDVKM. The CDR3 has 17 residues. V trimming: 4 bases; J trimming: 9 bases; junction bases outside the gene matches: 16. CDR3 sequence: CASSSPGVRGGASEQFF. Written as DNA, the CDR3 is TGTGCCAGCAGTTCCCCCGGGGTACGCGGGGGGGCCAGTGAGCAGTTCTTC.

The chain employs TRBV5-5 and TRBJ2-3; D is ambiguous. This CDR3 is built from 11 residues. V was shortened by 1 base and J by 6 bases, with 3 bases between the two germline ends. Germline V gene sequence: CDR1 SGHKS, CDR2 YYEKEE (reference sequence). DNA for the CDR3: TGTGCCAGCAGCTTGCTGGATACGCAGTATTTT. Its protein is CASSLLDTQYF.